This T cell receptor beta chain is drawn from a study of blood T cell repertoires in COVID-19. On the study more broadly: Sites in the United States, Italy and Spain provided acute and convalescent COVID-19 samples. T cells, B-cell-depleted T cells, or PBMCs provided the cDNA or gDNA that served as material.

Method: immunoSEQ multiplex PCR; TCRdb's copy keeps in-frame clones and lacks some. The sample includes about 150,000 clones, 84% seen only once; the top ten take roughly 2%. Trimming removed 4 bases from V and 5 bases from J; junction bases left unmatched: 9. CDR1 is LGHNA and CDR2 is YNFKEQ in the germline V gene. The CDR3 totals 17 residues. Material for sequencing was peripheral blood. The TCR sequence derives from a man between 65 and 85 years old with acute or convalescent COVID-19. The chain employs TRBV4-2 and TRBJ2-5, with 14 bases that match TRBD2. In DNA, the CDR3 is TGTGCCAGCAGCCCCATTCCGACTAGCGGGGGGGCGGAGACCCAGTACTTC. Translating gives CASSPIPTSGGAETQYF.